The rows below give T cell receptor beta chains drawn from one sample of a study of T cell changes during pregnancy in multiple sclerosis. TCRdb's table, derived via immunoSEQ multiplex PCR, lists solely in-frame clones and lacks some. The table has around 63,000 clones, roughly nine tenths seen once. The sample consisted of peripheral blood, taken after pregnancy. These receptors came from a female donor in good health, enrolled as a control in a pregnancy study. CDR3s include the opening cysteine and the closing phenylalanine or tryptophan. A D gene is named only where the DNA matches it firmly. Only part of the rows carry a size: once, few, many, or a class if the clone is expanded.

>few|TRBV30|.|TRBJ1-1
CAWSPLLPTGNTEAFF
TGTGCCTGGAGTCCTCTCTTACCTACAGGGAACACTGAAGCTTTCTTT
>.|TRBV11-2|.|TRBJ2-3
CASSPGADTQYF
TGTGCCAGCAGTCCGGGAGCGGATACGCAGTATTTT
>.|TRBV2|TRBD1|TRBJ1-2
CASSEWDRDGYTF
TGTGCCAGCAGTGAATGGGACAGGGATGGCTACACCTTC
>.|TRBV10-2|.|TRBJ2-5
CASSEWGGRETQYF
TGCGCCAGCAGTGAGTGGGGGGGCCGGGAGACCCAGTACTTC
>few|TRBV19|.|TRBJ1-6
CASCLTGITYNSPLHF
TGTGCCAGTTGCTTAACAGGGATCACCTATAATTCACCCCTCCACTTT
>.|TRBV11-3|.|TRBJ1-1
CASSRVNTEAFF
TGTGCCAGCAGCCGAGTCAACACTGAAGCTTTCTTT
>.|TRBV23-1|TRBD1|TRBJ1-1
CASSHQTGGTGTEAFF
TGCGCCAGCAGTCACCAAACAGGGGGCACAGGGACTGAAGCTTTCTTT
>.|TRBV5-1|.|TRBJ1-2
CASSEGAGVGYTF
TGCGCCAGCAGCGAAGGGGCAGGGGTCGGCTACACCTTC
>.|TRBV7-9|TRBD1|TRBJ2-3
CASSFRDSPGTDTQYF
TGTGCCAGCAGCTTTCGGGACAGCCCAGGCACAGATACGCAGTATTTT
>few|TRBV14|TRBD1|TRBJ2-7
CASSQPGQGTYEQYF
TGTGCCAGCAGCCAACCGGGACAGGGGACCTACGAGCAGTACTTC
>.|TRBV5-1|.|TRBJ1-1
CASSLGSGYNTEAFF
TGCGCCAGCAGCTTGGGTTCAGGTTATAACACTGAAGCTTTCTTT
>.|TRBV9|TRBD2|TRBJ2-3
CASSVESGGAGDTQYF
TGTGCCAGCAGCGTAGAAAGCGGGGGGGCGGGGGATACGCAGTATTTT
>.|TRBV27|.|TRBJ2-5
CASSLRTSQETQYF
TGTGCCAGCAGTTTAAGAACTAGTCAAGAGACCCAGTACTTC
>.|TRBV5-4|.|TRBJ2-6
CASSGPGHISSSGANVLTF
TGTGCCAGCAGCGGCCCGGGACACATTTCGAGCTCTGGGGCCAACGTCCTGACTTTC
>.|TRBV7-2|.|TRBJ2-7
CASSLKTGGAYEQYF
TGTGCCAGCAGCTTAAAAACAGGGGGGGCCTACGAGCAGTACTTC
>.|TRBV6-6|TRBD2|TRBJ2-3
CASRRGGGTDTQYF
TGTGCCAGCAGGCGGGGGGGTGGCACAGATACGCAGTATTTT
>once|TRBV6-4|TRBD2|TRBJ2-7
CASSDSTGGVYEQYF
TGTGCCAGCAGTGACTCGACGGGAGGGGTTTACGAGCAGTACTTC
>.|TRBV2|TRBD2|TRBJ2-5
CASSEGGGRETQYF
TGTGCCAGCAGTGAAGGGGGGGGTCGAGAGACCCAGTACTTC
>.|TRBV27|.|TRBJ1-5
CASRAIRDFSNQPQHF
TGTGCCAGCAGGGCAATCCGGGATTTTAGCAATCAGCCCCAGCATTTT
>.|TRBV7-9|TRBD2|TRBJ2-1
CASSLPLAGVNEQFF
TGTGCCAGCAGCTTACCACTAGCGGGGGTCAATGAGCAGTTCTTC
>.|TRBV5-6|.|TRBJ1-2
CASSLELINYGYTF
TGTGCCAGCAGCTTGGAACTGATTAACTATGGCTACACCTTC
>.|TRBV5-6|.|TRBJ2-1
CASSFSATLAYNEQFF
TGTGCCAGCAGCTTCTCGGCGACGCTAGCCTACAATGAGCAGTTCTTC
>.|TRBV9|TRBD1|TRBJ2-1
CASSAWTGNYNEQFF
TGTGCCAGCAGCGCCTGGACAGGCAACTACAATGAGCAGTTCTTC
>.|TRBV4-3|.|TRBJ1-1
CASSQVKRGPEMGYTEAFF
TGCGCCAGCAGCCAAGTTAAGAGAGGGCCGGAGATGGGGTACACTGAAGCTTTCTTT
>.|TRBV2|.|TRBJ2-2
CASTPGGGLVGELFF
TGTGCCAGCACCCCTGGGGGGGGCTTGGTCGGGGAGCTGTTTTTT
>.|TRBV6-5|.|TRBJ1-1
CASSYEGTVNTEAFF
TGTGCCAGCAGTTACGAAGGAACAGTGAACACTGAAGCTTTCTTT
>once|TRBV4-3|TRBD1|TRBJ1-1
CASSQEGTGDTEAFF
TGCGCCAGCAGCCAAGAGGGGACAGGGGACACTGAAGCTTTCTTT
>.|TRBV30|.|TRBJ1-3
CAWSRTAYSGNTIYF
TGTGCCTGGAGTAGGACAGCCTACTCTGGAAACACCATATATTTT
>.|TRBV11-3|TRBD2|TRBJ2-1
CASSGLAGGHEQFF
TGTGCCAGCAGCGGACTAGCGGGGGGGCATGAGCAGTTCTTC
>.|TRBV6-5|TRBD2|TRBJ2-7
CASSQSSGGIYEQYF
TGTGCCAGCAGCCAATCTAGCGGGGGGATCTACGAGCAGTACTTC
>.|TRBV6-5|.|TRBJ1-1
CASSRKTAYSRAFF
TGTGCCAGCAGCCGGAAAACAGCCTACAGTAGGGCTTTCTTT
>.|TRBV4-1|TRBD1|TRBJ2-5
CASSQAPIRDRVVRETQYF
TGCGCCAGCAGCCAAGCCCCCATCCGGGACAGGGTAGTAAGAGAGACCCAGTACTTC
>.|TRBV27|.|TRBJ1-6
CASSSQSVVFGSPLHF
TGTGCCAGCAGTTCCCAATCGGTGGTTTTTGGTTCACCCCTCCACTTT
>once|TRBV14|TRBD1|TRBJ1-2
CASSLTGTGITYGYTF
TGTGCCAGCAGCCTAACCGGGACAGGGATAACCTATGGCTACACCTTC
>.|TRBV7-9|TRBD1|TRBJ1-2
CASSLDRTGGTNYGYTF
TGTGCCAGCAGCTTAGATCGGACAGGAGGAACAAACTATGGCTACACCTTC
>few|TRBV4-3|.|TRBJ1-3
CASSQDWTGGNTIYF
TGCGCCAGCAGCCAAGATTGGACGGGGGGAAACACCATATATTTT
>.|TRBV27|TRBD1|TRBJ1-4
CASSYGTENEKLFF
TGTGCCAGCAGTTACGGGACAGAGAATGAAAAACTGTTTTTT
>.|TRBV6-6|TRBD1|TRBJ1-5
CASSKNRGLGQPQHF
TGTGCCAGCAGTAAGAACAGGGGGCTAGGTCAGCCCCAGCATTTT
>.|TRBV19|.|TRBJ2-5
CASSSPFVSPLETQYF
TGTGCCAGTAGCTCTCCCTTTGTATCTCCGTTGGAGACCCAGTACTTC
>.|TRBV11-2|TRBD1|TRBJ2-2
CASSLQGVGTGELFF
TGTGCCAGCAGCTTACAGGGGGTAGGGACCGGGGAGCTGTTTTTT